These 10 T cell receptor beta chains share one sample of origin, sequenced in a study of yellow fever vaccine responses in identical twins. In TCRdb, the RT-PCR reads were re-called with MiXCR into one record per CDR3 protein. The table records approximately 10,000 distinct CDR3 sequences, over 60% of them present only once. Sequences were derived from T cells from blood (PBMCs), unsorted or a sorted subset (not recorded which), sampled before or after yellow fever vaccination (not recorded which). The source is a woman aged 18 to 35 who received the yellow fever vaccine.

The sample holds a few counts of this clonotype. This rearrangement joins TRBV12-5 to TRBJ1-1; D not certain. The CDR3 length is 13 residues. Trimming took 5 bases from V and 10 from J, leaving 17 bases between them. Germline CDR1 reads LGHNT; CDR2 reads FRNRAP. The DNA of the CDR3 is TGTGCTAGTGGTCCAACCGGCCGACCGGCAGCTTTCTTT. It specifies CASGPTGRPAAFF.

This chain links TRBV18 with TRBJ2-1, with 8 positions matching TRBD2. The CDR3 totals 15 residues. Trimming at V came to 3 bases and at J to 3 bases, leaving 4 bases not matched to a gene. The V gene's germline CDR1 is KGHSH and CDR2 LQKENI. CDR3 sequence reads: CASSPAGGLYNEQFF. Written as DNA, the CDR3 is TGTGCCAGCTCACCTGCGGGGGGCCTCTACAATGAGCAGTTCTTC.

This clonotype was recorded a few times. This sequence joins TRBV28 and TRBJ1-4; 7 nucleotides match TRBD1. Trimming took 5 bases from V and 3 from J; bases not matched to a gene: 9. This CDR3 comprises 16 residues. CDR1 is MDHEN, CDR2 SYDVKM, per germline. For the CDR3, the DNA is TGTGCCAGCAGTGCCGACAGGGTGGTCTCTAATGAAAAACTGTTTTTT. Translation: CASSADRVVSNEKLFF.

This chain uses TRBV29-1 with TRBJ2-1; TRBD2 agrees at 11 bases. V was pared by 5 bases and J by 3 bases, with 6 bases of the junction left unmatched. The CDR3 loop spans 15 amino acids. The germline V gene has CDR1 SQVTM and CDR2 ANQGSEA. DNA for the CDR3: TGCAGCGTTACCGGACTAGCGGGCTTCTACAATGAGCAGTTCTTC. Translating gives CSVTGLAGFYNEQFF.

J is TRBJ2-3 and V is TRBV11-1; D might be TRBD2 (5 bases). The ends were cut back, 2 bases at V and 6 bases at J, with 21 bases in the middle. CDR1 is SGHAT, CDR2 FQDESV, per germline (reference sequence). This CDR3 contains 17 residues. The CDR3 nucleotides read TGTGCCAGCAGCTTATATGGTCCCTCCCGGGGAACGGATACGCAGTATTTT. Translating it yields CASSLYGPSRGTDTQYF.

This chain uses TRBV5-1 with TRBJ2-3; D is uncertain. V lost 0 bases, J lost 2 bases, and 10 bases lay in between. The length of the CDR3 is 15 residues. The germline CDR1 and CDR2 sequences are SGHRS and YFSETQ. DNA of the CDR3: TGCGCCAGCAGCTTGGAGGCGCAGTACACAGATACGCAGTATTTT. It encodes CASSLEAQYTDTQYF.

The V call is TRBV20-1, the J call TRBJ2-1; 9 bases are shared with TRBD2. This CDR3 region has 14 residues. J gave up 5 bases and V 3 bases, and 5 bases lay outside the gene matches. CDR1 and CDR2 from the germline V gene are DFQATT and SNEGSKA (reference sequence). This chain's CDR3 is CSARSTSGDNEQFF. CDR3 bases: TGCAGTGCTAGGTCGACTAGCGGAGACAATGAGCAGTTCTTC.

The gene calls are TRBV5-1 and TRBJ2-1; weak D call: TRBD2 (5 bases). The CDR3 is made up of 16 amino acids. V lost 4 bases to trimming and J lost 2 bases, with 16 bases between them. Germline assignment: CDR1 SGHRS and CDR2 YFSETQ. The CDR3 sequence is CASSPDLAPAYNEQFF. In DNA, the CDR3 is TGCGCCAGCAGCCCCGACCTAGCTCCTGCCTACAATGAGCAGTTCTTC.

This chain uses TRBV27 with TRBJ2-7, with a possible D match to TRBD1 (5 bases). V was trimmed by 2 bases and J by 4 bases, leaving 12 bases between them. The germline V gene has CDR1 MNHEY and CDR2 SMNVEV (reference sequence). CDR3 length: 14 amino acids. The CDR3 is CASSLKGKGYEQYV. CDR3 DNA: TGTGCCAGCAGTTTAAAGGGGAAAGGGTACGAGCAGTACGTC.

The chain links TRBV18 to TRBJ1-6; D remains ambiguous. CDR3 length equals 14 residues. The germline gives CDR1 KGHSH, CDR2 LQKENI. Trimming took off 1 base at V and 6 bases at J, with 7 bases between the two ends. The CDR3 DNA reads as TGTGCCAGCTCACCACGCTGGAGTAATTCACCCCTCCACTTT. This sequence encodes CASSPRWSNSPLHF.